The T cell receptor (beta chain) described here comes from a study of T cell changes during pregnancy in multiple sclerosis. Trimming shortened V by 0 bases and J by 3 bases, and 10 bases separated the two germline ends. CDR1 is SGHKS and CDR2 is YYEKEE in the germline V gene (reference sequence). The CDR3 contains 15 residues. TCRdb's copy holds only in-frame clones and misses some; the assay was immunoSEQ multiplex PCR. This table has around 80,000 clones, approximately 90% appearing once. The chain is built from TRBV5-5 and TRBJ1-5; a weak D match, TRBD1 (5 bases). This material consisted of peripheral blood, taken before pregnancy. The sequence was obtained from a female donor with multiple sclerosis, enrolled in a pregnancy study. CDR3 in amino acids: CASSLGSGFNQPQHF. The DNA of the CDR3 is TGTGCCAGCAGCTTGGGATCAGGGTTCAATCAGCCCCAGCATTTT.